A selection of T cell receptor beta chains follows, all from one sample in a study of blood T cell repertoires in COVID-19. TCRdb's table, derived via immunoSEQ multiplex PCR, lists solely in-frame clones and lacks some. This sample has some 100,000 clones, with around 86% found just once. Sequenced material: PBMCs or T cells enriched from blood (not recorded which). These receptors came from a woman aged 50 to 65 who had recovered from COVID-19. Both conserved end residues are part of each CDR3. A D gene is named only where the DNA matches it firmly. Expanded clones are given a class, and other clones once, few, many or no size at all.

j_call	d_call	v_call	clone_size	cdr3_nt	cdr3_aa
TRBJ2-3	TRBD2	TRBV28	once	TGTGCCAGCAGTTTGCGGGAGGGAGCAGATACGCAGTATTTT	CASSLREGADTQYF
TRBJ2-7	-	TRBV30	-	TGTGCCTGGAGTGGGGGCAGCTACGAGCAGTACTTC	CAWSGGSYEQYF
TRBJ1-1	TRBD1	TRBV11-2	-	TGTGCCAGCAGCGCAGGGGGCCGGATAACTGAAGCTTTCTTT	CASSAGGRITEAFF
TRBJ1-3	-	TRBV11-2	-	TGTGTCATTCCCAGGGGTAGCTCTGGAAACACCATATATTTT	CVIPRGSSGNTIYF
TRBJ1-1	TRBD1	TRBV6-5	few	TGTGCCAGCAGACGACCCAACAGGGGCACTGAAGCTTTCTTT	CASRRPNRGTEAFF
TRBJ1-6	-	TRBV28	-	TGTGCCAGCAGTCCGGCGGGACGGCGAAATTCACCCCTCCACTTT	CASSPAGRRNSPLHF
TRBJ2-7	TRBD2	TRBV19	-	TGTGCCAGTAGCATACAGCGGGGGGGCTCCTACGAGCAGTACTTC	CASSIQRGGSYEQYF
TRBJ1-5	-	TRBV6-1	-	TGTGCCAGCAGTCCGACTGGTAATCAGCCCCAGCATTTT	CASSPTGNQPQHF
TRBJ1-2	TRBD1	TRBV4-1	-	TGCGCCAGCAGCCTGTCCTCAGGGGGGGGCTACACCTTC	CASSLSSGGGYTF
TRBJ2-7	-	TRBV29-1	few	TGCAGCGTTGATGAACGGGGGGCGGGCGAGCAGTACTTC	CSVDERGAGEQYF
TRBJ1-5	-	TRBV28	-	TGTGCCAGCGGACCTGCGGGGGCCCGCAATCAGCCCCAGCATTTT	CASGPAGARNQPQHF
TRBJ2-7	TRBD2	TRBV5-6	-	TGTGCCAGCAGCTTGGTTAGCGGGGCACCTTACGAGCAGTACTTC	CASSLVSGAPYEQYF
TRBJ2-7	-	TRBV3-1/TRBV3-2	-	TGTGCCAGCAGGCAGGGGTTCGAGCAGTACTTC	CASRQGFEQYF
TRBJ2-3	TRBD2	TRBV5-4	-	TGTGCCAGCAGCTTGTTGGCGGGAGGCTCCCTGCGCACAGATACGCAGTATTTT	CASSLLAGGSLRTDTQYF
TRBJ2-2	-	TRBV3-1/TRBV3-2	-	TGTGCCAGCAGCCAAGGTAGAGGGGACATCAACACCGGGGAGCTGTTTTTT	CASSQGRGDINTGELFF
TRBJ1-3	TRBD1	TRBV7-2	-	TGTGCCAGCAGCCCAGGGACAGGCGTTCTTGGAAACACCATATATTTT	CASSPGTGVLGNTIYF
TRBJ2-1	-	TRBV6-5	-	TGTGCCAGCTCGGCACTAGCCGGTGAGCAGTTCTTC	CASSALAGEQFF
TRBJ2-7	-	TRBV27	once	TGTGCCAGCAGTTGGAGGGCCGGTCTTTACGAGCAGTACTTC	CASSWRAGLYEQYF
TRBJ2-2	-	TRBV30	once	TGTGCCTGGAGTAACACGGGATACGCGAACACCGGGGAGCTGTTTTTT	CAWSNTGYANTGELFF
TRBJ1-5	TRBD1	TRBV18	-	TGTGCCAGCTCACTAACAACTGGACAGGGAATATCAGGCAATCAGCCCCAGCATTTT	CASSLTTGQGISGNQPQHF
TRBJ2-3	TRBD1	TRBV25-1	once	TGTGCCAGCAGTGAACTAAGGGGACAGGGTAGGTCGGATACGCAGTATTTT	CASSELRGQGRSDTQYF
TRBJ1-2	TRBD1	TRBV5-1	-	TGCGCCAGCAGCTTGGGACAGGGGGAGGTCTATGGCTACACCTTC	CASSLGQGEVYGYTF
TRBJ2-7	TRBD1	TRBV3-1/TRBV3-2	-	TGTGCCAGCAGCCAGGACAGGTCCTACGAGCAGTACTTC	CASSQDRSYEQYF
TRBJ2-1	TRBD1	TRBV2	-	TGTGCCAGCAGTCCCGGGACAGGGGGTTTCAGTGAGCAGTTCTTC	CASSPGTGGFSEQFF
TRBJ2-6	-	TRBV6-6	-	TGTGCCAGCGGGAGTGGTTCACCGCCTGGGGCCAACGTCCTGACTTTC	CASGSGSPPGANVLTF
TRBJ1-6	TRBD1	TRBV4-2	-	TGTGCCAGCAGCCAACCTACCGCAGGGGGCGTCGGTTCACCCCTCCACTTT	CASSQPTAGGVGSPLHF
TRBJ2-1	TRBD1	TRBV28	-	TGTGCCAGCAGTTTGGTTAGACAGGGGGCGGGCAATGAGCAGTTCTTC	CASSLVRQGAGNEQFF
TRBJ1-2	-	TRBV3-1/TRBV3-2	-	TGTGCCAGCAGCCAAGATCCCTGGACTCTAACCTTC	CASSQDPWTLTF
TRBJ1-6	TRBD1	TRBV28	-	TGTGCCAGCAGTTTGACAGGGGTTCGTAATTCACCCCTCCACTTT	CASSLTGVRNSPLHF
TRBJ2-1	TRBD1	TRBV6-4	-	TGTGCCAGCAGTGACTCAAGCCGGGACAGGATAACGTTCTTC	CASSDSSRDRITFF
TRBJ2-2	-	TRBV5-1	-	TGCGCCAGCAGCTCCCAGGGTTACACCGGGGAGCTGTTTTTT	CASSSQGYTGELFF
TRBJ1-4	-	TRBV2	once	TGTGCCAGCACGGGACAATGGGAAAAACTGTTTTTT	CASTGQWEKLFF
TRBJ1-6	-	TRBV12-3/TRBV12-4	-	TGTGCCAGCAGTTTAGAGGGGAATTCACCCCTCCACTTT	CASSLEGNSPLHF
TRBJ2-7	TRBD1	TRBV15	many	TGTGCCACGTCGCCAGGGGGACGGGAGCAGTACTTC	CATSPGGREQYF
TRBJ2-2	-	TRBV11-2	-	TGTGCCAGCACCTTTACTAGTGGCACCGGGGAGCTGTTTTTT	CASTFTSGTGELFF
TRBJ2-3	-	TRBV28	-	TGTGCCAGCAGTGTTATGAGGGGGGGCCGCACAGATACGCAGTATTTT	CASSVMRGGRTDTQYF
TRBJ2-2	TRBD1	TRBV5-4	-	TGTGCCAGCAGACCTACGACAGGGGCCGGGGAGCTGTTTTTT	CASRPTTGAGELFF
TRBJ2-2	-	TRBV12-3/TRBV12-4	once	TGTGCCAGCAGCCCAGAGGGCGGGGAGCTGTTTTTT	CASSPEGGELFF
TRBJ2-5	TRBD2	TRBV6-1	-	TGTGCCAGCAGTTTTGAGACTAGCGGGTCCCACGCCCAGTACTTC	CASSFETSGSHAQYF
TRBJ1-6	TRBD1	TRBV3-1/TRBV3-2	few	TGTGCCAGCAGTCGACAGGGCGGTTCCTATAATTCACCCCTCCACTTT	CASSRQGGSYNSPLHF
TRBJ2-1	TRBD2	TRBV5-1	-	TGCGCCAGCAGCACCCCCCGCGGGGGGGCCTATGAGCAGTTCTTC	CASSTPRGGAYEQFF
TRBJ1-2	-	TRBV3-1/TRBV3-2	-	TGTGCCAGCAGCCAGGGAGTAGTGGAGGGCTACACCTTC	CASSQGVVEGYTF
TRBJ2-1	-	TRBV9	-	TGTGCCAGCAGCGTAGAAGGTTCCGGGATTTACAATGAGCAGTTCTTC	CASSVEGSGIYNEQFF
TRBJ2-7	TRBD1	TRBV2	-	TGTGCCAGCAGTGCTTACAGGGGCCCCTTAGAGCAGTACTTC	CASSAYRGPLEQYF
TRBJ1-5	-	TRBV2	-	TGTGCCAGCAAGGTCCGGGAATGGGGCAATCAGCCCCAGCATTTT	CASKVREWGNQPQHF
TRBJ1-3	-	TRBV28	few	TGTGCCAGCAGTTTCTTGTTCGGCAGGGCTCAAGGAAACACCATATATTTT	CASSFLFGRAQGNTIYF
TRBJ1-3	-	TRBV5-1	-	TGCGCCAGCAGCTTGGCGGGGTATGGAAACACCATATATTTT	CASSLAGYGNTIYF
TRBJ1-6	TRBD1	TRBV6-5	few	TGTGCCAGCTGGGACAGCTCCTATAATTCACCCCTCCACTTT	CASWDSSYNSPLHF
TRBJ1-2	TRBD1	TRBV4-1	-	TGCGCCAGCAGCCGCACCGGGACAGGGATAGAGGGCTACACCTTC	CASSRTGTGIEGYTF
TRBJ2-5	-	TRBV23-1	-	TGCGCCAGCAGTCTACCTAGTCCCAGCGGTGGAGAGACCCAGTACTTC	CASSLPSPSGGETQYF